This is a list of T cell receptor beta chains from one sample in a study of blood T cells in healthy people across ages. TCRdb redid the calling of the 5' RACE reads with MiXCR, one entry per CDR3 protein. The profile covers 700,000 or so distinct CDR3 sequences, with over 20% appearing a single time and about 20% taken by the ten largest. Sequenced: blood. These receptors were taken from a man between 65 and 79 years old in good health. The CDR3 runs from the conserved cysteine through the conserved F or W. Fields, in order: D gene, J gene, clone size, V gene, CDR3 protein, CDR3 DNA. A D gene is named only where the DNA matches it firmly. Size is omitted from some rows. Given values are once, few, many or a class for expanded clones.

TRBD1	TRBJ1-2	NA	TRBV7-8	CASSLGTGKYTF	TGTGCCAGCAGCTTAGGGACAGGGAAATACACCTTC
TRBD2	TRBJ2-1	NA	TRBV19	CASGLWASAGGRNEQFF	TGTGCCAGTGGGCTTTGGGCTAGCGCGGGAGGAAGGAATGAGCAGTTCTTC
NA	TRBJ2-1	few	TRBV14	CASSQASQQFF	TGTGCCAGCAGCCAAGCATCTCAGCAGTTCTTC
TRBD1	TRBJ1-4	NA	TRBV7-9	CASSPPDRVDEKLFF	TGTGCCAGCAGCCCCCCCGACAGGGTTGATGAAAAACTGTTTTTT
NA	TRBJ2-1	NA	TRBV20-1	CSAPLRFRGPNEQFF	TGCAGTGCACCCCTACGATTTCGGGGTCCCAATGAGCAGTTCTTC
NA	TRBJ2-2	few	TRBV10-3	CAISESGGLLANTGELFF	TGTGCCATCAGTGAGTCGGGGGGGCTCCTGGCCAACACCGGGGAGCTGTTTTTT
TRBD1	TRBJ2-4	NA	TRBV19	CASSTSNRGNIQYF	TGTGCCAGTAGTACCTCTAACAGGGGCAACATTCAGTACTTC
TRBD2	TRBJ2-4	NA	TRBV20-1	CSATSGKNIQYF	TGCAGTGCTACTAGCGGGAAAAACATTCAGTACTTC
NA	TRBJ2-1	NA	TRBV30	CAWSVSLVGMSYNEQFF	TGTGCCTGGAGTGTAAGTTTAGTAGGTATGTCCTACAATGAGCAGTTCTTC
NA	TRBJ2-1	NA	TRBV7-9	CASSLARPNEQFF	TGTGCCAGCAGCTTAGCCCGACCCAATGAGCAGTTCTTC
NA	TRBJ2-1	few	TRBV4-2	CASSAGGEQFF	TGTGCCAGCAGCGCCGGGGGTGAGCAGTTCTTC